These 15 T cell receptor beta chains originate from one sample sequenced in a study of T cells in Graves' hyperthyroidism and ophthalmopathy. Amplification of TCR beta CDR3 regions used RNA as the template. Primed by the HTBI set, a first-round RT-PCR was run on the TCR CDR3. MiXCR, applied by TCRdb to the multiplex PCR reads, yields one record per CDR3 protein. This sample has fewer than 750,000 distinct CDR3 sequences; roughly 15% occur once, and the top ten carry roughly an eighth. Sequencing input: blood. The receptors originated from a woman aged 45 to 65 with Graves' ophthalmopathy.

This clonotype was seen repeatedly, ten times or more. The CDR3 reads CASSPKLAGGPKSYNEQFF. The DNA of the CDR3 is TGTGCCAGCAGCCCTAAACTAGCGGGAGGCCCGAAGTCCTACAATGAGCAGTTCTTC. This rearrangement joins TRBV5-5 to TRBJ2-1, with 12 nucleotides matching TRBD2. The V gene end was trimmed by 4 bases and the J gene end by 1 base; junction bases not matched to a gene: 12. This CDR3 is 19 amino acids long. Germline V gives CDR1 SGHKS, CDR2 YYEKEE (reference sequence).

This clonotype was seen ten or more times. The rearrangement uses TRBV7-2 and TRBJ2-2; D remains ambiguous. The CDR3 is 13 amino acids. Germline CDR1 is SGHTA and CDR2 is FQGNSA. Trimming removed 5 bases from V and 8 bases from J, with 12 bases in between. DNA for the CDR3: TGTGCCAGCAGCCCCTCCTCCGTGGGGGAGCTGTTTTTT. Protein: CASSPSSVGELFF.

This clonotype showed up many times. J is TRBJ2-7 and V is TRBV20-1, with 12 positions matching TRBD2. The CDR3 is made up of 15 amino acids. The germline CDR1 and CDR2 sequences are DFQATT and SNEGSKA (reference sequence). The junction had 4 bases not matched to a gene; V was cut back by 1 base and J by 3 bases. CDR3 region: CSARGLAGEDYEQYF. The DNA for the CDR3 is TGCAGTGCTAGAGGACTAGCGGGAGAGGACTACGAGCAGTACTTC.

This chain connects TRBV27 to TRBJ1-6; 8 bases align to TRBD1. J gave up 7 bases and V 10 bases, and 9 bases lay outside the gene matches. Germline V gives CDR1 MNHEY, CDR2 SMNVEV (reference sequence). This CDR3 spans 14 amino acids. CDR3 coding DNA: TGTGCCACCCAGGGGGACAGGAGAAATTCACCCCTCCACTTT. Amino acid sequence: CATQGDRRNSPLHF.

V is TRBV25-1 and J is TRBJ2-1; D possibly corresponds to TRBD2 (6 bases). This CDR3 region has 15 residues. Germline V gene sequence: CDR1 MGHDK, CDR2 SYGVNS. V shed 7 bases and J shed 0 bases, with 13 bases lying between them. The CDR3 DNA reads as TGTGCCAGCAAGTTAGCGGCTGGCTCCTACAATGAGCAGTTCTTC. This translates into CASKLAAGSYNEQFF.

In this sample, this clonotype turned up many times. The DNA is omitted, as the CDR3 cannot be located on it reliably, and the CDR3 follows TCRdb's listing. The chain recombines TRBV28 with TRBJ1-1; no DNA check was done on the table's D call, TRBD1. The germline V gene has CDR1 MDHEN and CDR2 SYDVKM. The CDR3 numbers 13 amino acids, ends counted. CDR3 sequence: CASILGVRTEAFF.

This clonotype was counted only a few times. V usage is TRBV13 and J usage is TRBJ2-7; D could derive from TRBD1 or TRBD2 (6 bases each). V lost 4 bases and J lost 4, with 20 bases in between. Looked up from germline, CDR1 is PRHDT and CDR2 is FYEKMQ (reference sequence). The CDR3 is 16 amino acids. The CDR3 coding sequence is TGTGCCAGCAGCTCTTTGCGGGACACCGAACCTTACGAGCAGTACTTC. This encodes CASSSLRDTEPYEQYF. Filled out from reference TRBV13 and TRBJ2-7, the complete variable domain reads AAGVIQSPRHLIKEKRETATLKCYPIPRHDTVYWYQQGPGQDPQFLISFYEKMQSDKGSIPDRFSAQQFSDYHSELNMSSLELGDSALYFCASSSLRDTEPYEQYFGPGTRLTVT.

This clonotype came up a few times. The chain has TRBV9 and TRBJ2-4; D might be TRBD2 (6 bases). The CDR3 loop spans 15 amino acids. Germline CDR1 is SGDLS and CDR2 is YYNGEE. V was trimmed by 0 bases and J by 2 bases, leaving 9 bases between them. As DNA, the CDR3 is TGTGCCAGCAGCGTAGATGGAGGGCCCAAAAACATTCAGTACTTC. Amino acid sequence: CASSVDGGPKNIQYF.

The V call is TRBV3-1, the J call TRBJ1-6, with 9 bases identical to TRBD1. V trimming: 6 bases; J trimming: 10 bases; junction bases outside the gene matches: 16. Germline values: CDR1 LGHDT, CDR2 YNNKEL (reference sequence). CDR3 length: 17 amino acids. Here the CDR3 DNA reads TGTGCCAGCAGGCGTGGACAGGGGAGGATGATCAGCTCACCCCTCCACTTT. This sequence encodes CASRRGQGRMISSPLHF.

This clonotype was seen at least ten times. This chain links TRBV30 with TRBJ2-7, with 9 bases aligning to TRBD1. This CDR3 is built from 14 residues. V was clipped by 1 base and J by 3 bases; unmatched bases: 4. CDR1 and CDR2 from the germline V gene are GTSNPN and SVGIG (reference sequence). The CDR3 spells CAWSGPGQGYEQYF. CDR3 DNA: TGTGCCTGGAGTGGGCCGGGACAGGGCTACGAGCAGTACTTC.

At least ten counts were recorded for this clonotype. The genes are TRBV7-3 and TRBJ2-1; 13 positions agree with TRBD2. This CDR3 region has 14 residues. V lost 5 bases to trimming and J lost 8 bases; unmatched junction nucleotides: 3. From germline, CDR1 is SGHTA and CDR2 FQGTGA. CDR3 amino acids: CASSPTSGRDEQFF. In nucleotides, the CDR3 is TGTGCCAGCAGCCCTACTAGCGGGAGGGATGAGCAGTTCTTC.

In the case of this clonotype: Since a much larger clone is just one base distant, this may be a read error. The genes are TRBV6-2 or TRBV6-3 and TRBJ2-1, with a possible D match to TRBD2 (5 bases). Trimming pared 5 bases from V and 5 bases from J, leaving 13 bases between. This CDR3 is 14 amino acids long. Per the germline V gene, CDR1 is MNHEY and CDR2 is SVGEGT. CDR3 sequence reads: CASSRTGANNEQFF. The CDR3 DNA is TGTGCCAGCAGTAGGACTGGCGCTAACAATGAGCAGTTCTTC.

This clonotype was seen repeatedly, ten times or more. This chain connects TRBV27 to TRBJ2-1; D not resolved. CDR3 size: 13 residues. The V end lost 3 bases, the J end lost 0 bases, and 3 bases lay between the germline ends. Per germline, CDR1 MNHEY and CDR2 SMNVEV (reference sequence). CDR3 nucleotide sequence: TGTGCCAGCAGTTTCCGCTCCTACAATGAGCAGTTCTTC. It yields the protein CASSFRSYNEQFF.

This clonotype was seen many times. The chain is built from TRBV20-1 and TRBJ1-1; TRBD1 agrees at 9 bases. The CDR3 extends over 14 amino acids. The V gene's germline CDR1 is DFQATT and CDR2 SNEGSKA (reference sequence). V was clipped by 1 base and J by 5 bases; unmatched bases: 5. The CDR3 nucleotides are TGCAGTGCTAGAGGGGGACAGGGAGGGACTGAAGCTTTCTTT. Translation gives CSARGGQGGTEAFF.

This clonotype has at least ten counts. J is TRBJ1-2 and V is TRBV28, with D uncertain. Germline V lookup: CDR1 MDHEN, CDR2 SYDVKM. Trimming stripped 0 bases from V and 8 bases from J, with 7 bases between. The CDR3 covers 12 residues. CDR3 sequence reads: CASSLWQQGYTF. CDR3 in DNA: TGTGCCAGCAGTTTATGGCAACAAGGCTACACCTTC.